Given below is one T cell receptor beta chain in context. Ten or more counts support this clonotype. There is no known antigen for this receptor. Base qualities were left out, and no much larger clone turns up one base away. This specimen belongs to a study of response to subunit inactivated influenza vaccine (dated by TCRdb to the late 2010s). Study-level background: Deep quantitative T cell receptor repertoire profiling was used in the study to track responses to a trivalent subunit inactivated influenza vaccine.

Library preparation used RT-PCR. TCRdb names Illumina HiSeq 2500 as the instrument used. Starting from the raw public reads, TCRdb applied fastp trimming at Q25, assembled clones with MiXCR and retained in-frame beta chains. A single entry per CDR3 protein holds the most common genes and DNA from its merged rows. Recorded for this sample are 550,000 to 600,000 distinct CDR3 sequences; approximately 10% of them occurred a single time. Roughly a tenth of the sample is in the top ten clones. Via the germline V gene, CDR1 is SGHTA and CDR2 FQGNSA. Reading from cysteine to phenylalanine, the CDR3 counts 15 amino acids. Only the CDR3 DNA is retained, 45 bases long and in frame from the first base. Compared with germline, V lacks 6 bases and J lacks 6 bases; bases without a gene match: 7. Paper-wide results and their limitations: The authors proposed that each seasonal influenza vaccination may bring in only a limited number of new T cells.

This sequence uses TRBV7-2 and TRBJ2-1; TRBD1 matches 11 bases in the middle. Material: PBMCs from blood, obtained on the day of vaccination. The clonotype comes from a man aged 50 or older who received an inactivated influenza vaccine. Donor details come from another sample of the same person, matched by shared clones. This receptor has the CDR3 CASRSTGTGGNEQFF. The nucleotide sequence reads as follows: TGTGCCAGCAGATCGACCGGGACAGGGGGCAATGAGCAGTTCTTC.